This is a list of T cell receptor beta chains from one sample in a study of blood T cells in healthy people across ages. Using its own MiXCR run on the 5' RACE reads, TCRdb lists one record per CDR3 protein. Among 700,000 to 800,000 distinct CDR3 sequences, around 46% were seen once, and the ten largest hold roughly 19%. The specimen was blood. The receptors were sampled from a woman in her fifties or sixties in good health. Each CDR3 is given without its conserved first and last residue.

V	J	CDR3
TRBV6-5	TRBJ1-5	ASRRDRGQSNQPQH
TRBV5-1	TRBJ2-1	ASSLEQGDYNEQF
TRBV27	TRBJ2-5	ASSFGLGPQETQY
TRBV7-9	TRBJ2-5	ASSFGEFDEQY
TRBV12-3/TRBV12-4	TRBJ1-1	ASSLSLEAF
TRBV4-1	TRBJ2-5	ASSQDSLKETQY
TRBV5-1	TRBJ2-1	ASSLVGGTQSNEQF
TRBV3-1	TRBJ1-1	ASSQDGGGRGRYTEAF
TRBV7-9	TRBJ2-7	ASRKADRDYEQY
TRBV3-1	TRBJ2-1	ASSQGAGEINEQF
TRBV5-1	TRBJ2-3	ASSLVSPSGGIDTQY
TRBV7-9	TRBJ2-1	ASSRRDNEQF
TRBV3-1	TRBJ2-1	ASTSAYNEQF
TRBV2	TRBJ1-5	ASSEGMNQPQH
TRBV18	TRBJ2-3	ASSPTDRSIGTDTQY
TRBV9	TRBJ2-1	ASSVGLAGFDNEQF
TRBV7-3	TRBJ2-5	ASSAGVQETQY
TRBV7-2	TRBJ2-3	ASSFRLAGGTDTQY
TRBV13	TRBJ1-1	ASSFRAGGTEAF
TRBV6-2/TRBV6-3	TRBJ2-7	ASSYSTGPKFGEQY
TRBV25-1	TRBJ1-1	ASIPAGINTEAF
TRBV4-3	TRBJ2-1	ASSHVGLAGGFYNEQF
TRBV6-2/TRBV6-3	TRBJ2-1	ASSHGRRDQAYNEQF
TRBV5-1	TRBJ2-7	ASSWALGNEQY
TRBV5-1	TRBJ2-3	ASSANLGATDTQY
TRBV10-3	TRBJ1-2	AISRARYGYT
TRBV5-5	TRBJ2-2	ASSGLAGVTGELF
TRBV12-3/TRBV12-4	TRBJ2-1	ASSLLVSNEQF
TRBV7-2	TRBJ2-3	ASSNRLAGFTDTQY
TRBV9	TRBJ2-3	ASSGAGSDTQY
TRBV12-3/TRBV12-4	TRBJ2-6	ASSSLDSGANVLT
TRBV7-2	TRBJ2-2	ASSPRTGRAGELF
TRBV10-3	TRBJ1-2	AISQRQGLEGYT
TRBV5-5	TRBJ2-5	ASSLGQGDNERY
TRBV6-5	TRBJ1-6	ASSYFPENSPLH
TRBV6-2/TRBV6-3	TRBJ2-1	ASSYSGLAGRQF
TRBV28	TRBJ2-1	ASSRSLAGVNEQF
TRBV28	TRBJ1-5	ATNRGPDQPQH
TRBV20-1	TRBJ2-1	SAQSGGYNEQF
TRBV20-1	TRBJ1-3	SAREFSGNTIY
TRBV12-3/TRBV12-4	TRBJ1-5	ASSALWGVQPQH
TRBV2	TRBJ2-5	ASNGGRHQETQY
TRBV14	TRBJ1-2	ASSPIRDANYGYT
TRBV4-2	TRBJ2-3	ASSHPGLNTDTQY
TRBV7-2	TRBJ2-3	ASSLRWGRDTQY
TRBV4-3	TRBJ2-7	ASSQMQNRGYEQY